Reported below is one T cell receptor (beta chain). Its antigen is currently unknown. Per sample, roughly 10^5 TCR templates were assayed. Assay: immunoSEQ multiplex PCR; the TCRdb copy retains only in-frame clones and omits some. The table lists more than 50,000 clones, over 85% of them singletons. These data belong to a study of siplizumab effects on memory and regulatory T cells. Overall study results and limits: Major contributors to the alloresponse seemed to be naive T cells, which also appeared more diverse than memory cells. Among sequences traceable to unstimulated CD4+ memory cells, alloreactive ones were significantly reduced by siplizumab. No assignable naive or memory phenotype existed for roughly 80-97% of proliferating CD4+ or CD8+ clones.

The CDR3 has 13 residues. The germline V gene encodes CDR1 GTSNPN and CDR2 SVGIG (reference sequence). V shed 4 bases and J shed 1 base, with 10 bases lying between them. V gene TRBV30 combines with J gene TRBJ1-1; D ambiguous. The specimen sequenced was CD8+ T cells sorted from blood. The sequence was obtained from a human donor in good health. The CDR3, as DNA: TGTGCCTGGATCACCGTGGGGAACACTGAAGCTTTCTTT. The encoded protein is CAWITVGNTEAFF.